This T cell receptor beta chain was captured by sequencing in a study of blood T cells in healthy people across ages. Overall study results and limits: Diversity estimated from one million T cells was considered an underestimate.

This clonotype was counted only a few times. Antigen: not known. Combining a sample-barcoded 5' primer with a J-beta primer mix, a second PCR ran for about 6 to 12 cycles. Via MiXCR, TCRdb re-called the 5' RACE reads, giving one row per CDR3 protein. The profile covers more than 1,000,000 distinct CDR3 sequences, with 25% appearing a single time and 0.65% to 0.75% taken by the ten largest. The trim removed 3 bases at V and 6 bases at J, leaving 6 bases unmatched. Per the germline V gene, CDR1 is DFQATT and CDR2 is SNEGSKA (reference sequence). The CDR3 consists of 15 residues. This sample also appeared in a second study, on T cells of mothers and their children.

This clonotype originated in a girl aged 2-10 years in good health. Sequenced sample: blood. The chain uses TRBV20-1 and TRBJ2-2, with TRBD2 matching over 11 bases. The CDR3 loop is CSARALAGVPGELFF. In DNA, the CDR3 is TGCAGTGCTAGGGCACTAGCGGGAGTCCCCGGGGAGCTGTTTTTT.